The sequence of this TCR beta chain was determined in a study of blood T cell repertoires in COVID-19. The table came from immunoSEQ multiplex PCR; TCRdb's copy has only in-frame clones and leaves some out. The sample holds some 490,000 clones, around nine tenths seen once. The clonotype was recovered from a woman in her sixties who had recovered from COVID-19. The sequenced sample consisted of PBMCs or T cells enriched from blood (not recorded which).

The chain's CDR3 is CASSRGYSNQPQHF. CDR3 DNA: TGTGCCAGCAGCCGAGGTTATAGCAATCAGCCCCAGCATTTT. The rearrangement uses TRBV7-8 and TRBJ1-5; no clear D. There are 14 residues in the CDR3. Germline CDR1 reads SGHVS; CDR2 reads FQNEAQ. Trimming removed 5 bases at V and 0 bases at J, with 8 bases between.